A single sample is the source of the 13 T cell receptor beta chains below, sequenced in a study of CD8 T cells in Susac syndrome. Roughly 0.45 to 1 ug RNA was reverse transcribed with random hexamers. TCRdb called the immunoSEQ multiplex PCR reads again in MiXCR, with one record for every CDR3 protein. The table lists approximately 200,000 distinct CDR3 sequences, roughly 94% of them singletons. Sequenced material: CD4+ T cells from PBMCs. The origin of the receptors is a human donor with multiple sclerosis.

This clonotype appeared a single time. The V call is TRBV12-3 or TRBV12-4, the J call TRBJ1-2; D gene unclear. This CDR3 comprises 14 residues. V was trimmed by 6 bases and J by 2 bases, leaving 13 bases between them. CDR3 DNA: TGTGCCAGCAGCGCCAGCACAGCAAACTATGGCTACACCTTC. Translating gives CASSASTANYGYTF.

In nucleotides, the CDR3 is TGTGCTAGTGGCCTCAGACCGGCCCGCTCCTATAATTCACCCCTCCACTTT. Translated, it gives CASGLRPARSYNSPLHF. The genes are TRBV12-5 and TRBJ1-6; D gene ambiguous. The CDR3 consists of 17 residues. Germline CDR1 and CDR2: LGHNT and FRNRAP. With 6 bases removed from V and 0 bases from J, the gap between germline ends came to 15 bases.

This chain joins TRBV7-9 and TRBJ2-5; no definite D call. The CDR3 covers 14 residues. Germline V gene lookup returns CDR1 SEHNR and CDR2 FQNEAQ (reference sequence). V dropped 1 base and J dropped 5 bases, with 11 bases sitting between them. The CDR3 spells CASSLGQVAETQYF. DNA of the CDR3: TGTGCCAGCAGCTTAGGGCAGGTCGCGGAGACCCAGTACTTC.

The V gene is TRBV3-1, the J gene TRBJ1-1, with D tentatively TRBD1 (5 bases). The CDR3 totals 13 residues. Trimming cost V 4 bases and J 12 bases, with 18 bases left between them. From germline, CDR1 is LGHDT and CDR2 YNNKEL (reference sequence). The CDR3 here is CASSRPPAGRTFF. CDR3 bases: TGTGCCAGCAGCCGCCCCCCCGCGGGACGAACTTTCTTT.

The V call is TRBV27, the J call TRBJ1-1; TRBD1 matches 9 bases. Trimming took 8 bases from V and 3 from J; bases not matched to a gene: 7. Germline V gene data show CDR1 as MNHEY and CDR2 as SMNVEV (reference sequence). The CDR3 spans 14 residues. CDR3 in DNA: TGTGCCAGCCCCGGGACAGGGCATGACACTGAAGCTTTCTTT. This codes for CASPGTGHDTEAFF.

The rearrangement links TRBV14 to TRBJ2-4; D might be TRBD1 or TRBD2, each matching 6 bases. The germline V gene encodes CDR1 SGHDN and CDR2 FVKESK. The CDR3 contains 14 residues. Between the trimmed V and J ends, which lost 4 bases and 6 bases, there was a span of 13 bases. Here the CDR3 reads CASSLWGAVNIQYF. In DNA form, the CDR3 reads TGTGCCAGCAGCCTTTGGGGGGCCGTAAACATTCAGTACTTC. The whole variable domain, filled in from reference TRBV14 and TRBJ2-4, reads EAGVTQFPSHSVIEKGQTVTLRCDPISGHDNLYWYRRVMGKEIKFLLHFVKESKQDESGMPNNRFLAERTGGTYSTLKVQPAELEDSGVYFCASSLWGAVNIQYFGAGTRLSVL.

The V call is TRBV3-1, the J call TRBJ2-1; 7 bases match TRBD2. CDR1 is LGHDT, CDR2 YNNKEL, per germline (reference sequence). The V gene end was trimmed by 7 bases and the J gene end by 4 bases; junction bases not matched to a gene: 13. This CDR3 comprises 16 residues. The CDR3 nucleotides read TGTGCCAGCACCGAAGGCGGGCTAGCGGTATACAATGAGCAGTTCTTC. It is translated as CASTEGGLAVYNEQFF.

The V and J genes are TRBV3-1 and TRBJ2-7, with D perhaps matching TRBD1 (5 bases). CDR1 and CDR2 from the germline V gene are LGHDT and YNNKEL (reference sequence). Trimming removed 0 bases at V and 6 bases at J, with 6 bases between. The CDR3 consists of 12 residues. The DNA of the CDR3 is TGTGCCAGCAGCCAAGAAAGGGGCGAGCAGTACTTC. Protein sequence: CASSQERGEQYF.

The rearrangement joins TRBV12-3 or TRBV12-4 to TRBJ1-2, with D hard to call. The CDR3 sequence is 13 residues long. Trimming pared 3 bases from V and 7 bases from J, leaving 12 bases between. This CDR3 is CASSFDQKGGYTF. The CDR3 nucleotides read TGTGCCAGCAGTTTCGACCAGAAGGGTGGCTACACCTTC.

The V gene is TRBV30, the J gene TRBJ1-2; maybe TRBD1 (5 bases). In germline, CDR1 is GTSNPN, CDR2 SVGIG (reference sequence). There are 13 residues in the CDR3. The ends were cut back, 2 bases at V and 2 bases at J, with 9 bases in the middle. The CDR3, as DNA: TGTGCCTGGAGTAAGCCAGGGAACTATGGCTACACCTTC. It is translated as CAWSKPGNYGYTF.

The chain is built from TRBV25-1 and TRBJ2-5; 10 bases line up with TRBD2. Germline V CDR1 and CDR2: MGHDK, SYGVNS. After removal of 6 bases from V and 8 bases from J, the junction contained 3 bases not matched to a gene. CDR3 size: 12 residues. CDR3 residues: CASRTSGFTQYF. The CDR3 DNA reads as TGTGCCAGCAGGACTAGCGGGTTTACCCAGTACTTC. Together with reference TRBV25-1 and TRBJ2-5, the CDR3 gives the full variable domain: EADIYQTPRYLVIGTGKKITLECSQTMGHDKMYWYQQDPGMELHLIHYSYGVNSTEKGDLSSESTVSRIRTEHFPLTLESARPSHTSQYLCASRTSGFTQYFGPGTRLLVL.

The sample holds one count of this clonotype. This sequence joins TRBV12-3 or TRBV12-4 and TRBJ2-4; no reliable D call. Trimming shortened V by 11 bases and J by 1 base, and 9 bases separated the two germline ends. This CDR3 contains 12 residues. CDR3 region: CAPQEAKNIQYF. The CDR3 DNA sequence: TGTGCCCCTCAAGAGGCCAAAAACATTCAGTACTTC.

The rearrangement joins TRBV3-1 to TRBJ2-5; the D is unclear. CDR3 size: 13 residues. CDR1 and CDR2 (germline): LGHDT, YNNKEL (reference sequence). The V end lost 7 bases, the J end lost 5 bases, and 14 bases lay between the germline ends. The CDR3 nucleotides read TGTGCCAGCACCAGACAAGGGCAGGAGACCCAGTACTTC. Encoded protein: CASTRQGQETQYF.